These 13 T cell receptor beta chains share one sample of origin, sequenced in a study of control samples from healthy donors and cancer patients. Repertoires were generated with immunoSEQ multiplex PCR, while TCRdb's copy carries only in-frame clones and drops some. The sample includes under 150,000 clones, roughly 91% of them seen just once. Sequencing was carried out using PBMCs. The receptors stem from a man between 45 and 60 years old with head and neck cancer.

The chain recombines TRBV18 with TRBJ2-2; 9 bases are a match to TRBD2. The germline V gene encodes CDR1 KGHSH and CDR2 LQKENI. Losses at the gene ends were 6 bases for V and 2 bases for J; bases not matched to a gene: 4. The CDR3 length is 15 residues. DNA for the CDR3: TGTGCCAGCTCTAGCGGGGGCCGAAACACCGGGGAGCTGTTTTTT. Translation: CASSSGGRNTGELFF.

V is TRBV14 and J is TRBJ2-1; D is unresolved. Trimming removed 1 base from V and 5 bases from J, with 12 bases in between. The CDR3 has 15 amino acids. CDR1 is SGHDN, CDR2 FVKESK, per germline. The CDR3 bases are TGTGCCAGCAGCCAAGTTTTTCGCCGAGACAATGAGCAGTTCTTC. This sequence encodes CASSQVFRRDNEQFF.

The rearrangement joins TRBV10-3 to TRBJ2-3, with a possible D match to TRBD2 (5 bases). The CDR3 extends over 12 amino acids. V shed 6 bases and J shed 2 bases, with 6 bases lying between them. The germline gives CDR1 ENHRY, CDR2 SYGVKD. For the CDR3, the DNA is TGTGCCATCAGCGGGGTCACAGATACGCAGTATTTT. Its protein product is CAISGVTDTQYF.

V and J are TRBV7-2 and TRBJ1-1; D is unresolved. V was shortened by 5 bases and J by 2 bases, with 18 bases between the two germline ends. The CDR3 is 16 residues long. Germline CDR1 is SGHTA and CDR2 is FQGNSA. The CDR3 DNA reads TGTGCCAGCAGCCCTCGGGCGAGTGGGCTTAACACTGAAGCTTTCTTT. Translating it yields CASSPRASGLNTEAFF.

The chain joins TRBV14 to TRBJ2-5; D is uncertain. CDR3 size: 13 residues. The germline V gene encodes CDR1 SGHDN and CDR2 FVKESK. The V gene lost 0 bases and the J gene lost 9 bases, with 11 bases spanning the gap. The CDR3 here is CASSQDLEDSQYF. DNA of the CDR3: TGTGCCAGCAGCCAAGATCTTGAGGATTCCCAGTACTTC.

The J gene is TRBJ1-1, the V gene TRBV5-4; a weak D match, TRBD1 (5 bases). Germline CDR1 SGHNT, CDR2 YYREEE (reference sequence). The CDR3 sequence is 13 residues long. The V end was cut by 5 bases, the J end by 4 bases, with 12 bases between. In DNA, the CDR3 is TGTGCCAGCAGAGGGACCCTTGGCACTGAAGCTTTCTTT. Encoded protein: CASRGTLGTEAFF.

This rearrangement joins TRBV24-1 to TRBJ1-4; tentative D call: TRBD1 (5 bases). The V end lost 5 bases, the J end lost 0 bases, and 12 bases lay between the germline ends. This CDR3 is 16 amino acids long. Germline loops: CDR1 KGHDR, CDR2 SFDVKD. The CDR3, as DNA: TGTGCCACCAGTGCGGGGAGACAGTCAACTAATGAAAAACTGTTTTTT. It is translated as CATSAGRQSTNEKLFF.

The gene calls are TRBV29-1 and TRBJ1-5; the D is unclear. Germline lookup yields CDR1 SQVTM and CDR2 ANQGSEA. V lost 6 bases and J lost 7, with 13 bases in between. CDR3 length equals 12 residues. CDR3: CSVGRAGQPQHF. CDR3 sequence (DNA): TGCAGCGTCGGTAGGGCAGGCCAGCCCCAGCATTTT.

Worth noting for this clone: One junction end does not reproduce the germline sequence, and a read error may be involved. Other nucleotide sequences in the sample specify the same CDR3. V usage is TRBV7-3 and J usage is TRBJ2-2; 16 nucleotides agree with TRBD2. This CDR3 has 18 amino acids. CDR1 and CDR2 from the germline V gene are SGHTA and FQGTGA. DNA for the CDR3: TGCGCCAGCAGCCCGCGGGGACTAGCGGGGGGGCGGACCGGGGAGCTGTTTTTT. Encoded protein: CASSPRGLAGGRTGELFF.

The chain uses TRBV6-5 and TRBJ2-3; possible D gene TRBD2, 5 bases. Germline V gene sequence: CDR1 MNHEY, CDR2 SVGAGI. This CDR3 contains 14 residues. V was clipped by 6 bases and J by 4 bases, with 14 bases between them. As DNA, the CDR3 is TGTGCCAGCAGCTCCCTGGGTAGCGCAGATACGCAGTATTTT. This translates into CASSSLGSADTQYF.

The V call is TRBV28, the J call TRBJ1-4, with unresolved D. Germline assignment: CDR1 MDHEN and CDR2 SYDVKM. V gave up 7 bases and J gave up 2 bases, with 11 bases separating them. The CDR3 length is 14 residues. This CDR3 is CASIGRRTNEKLFF. The DNA for the CDR3 is TGTGCCAGCATCGGCAGGCGGACTAATGAAAAACTGTTTTTT.

The CDR3 DNA sequence: TGTGCCAGCAGCTTGGATACAGGGTCCAGGATAAACATTCAGTACTTC. This encodes CASSLDTGSRINIQYF. The chain employs TRBV5-6 and TRBJ2-4, with D tentatively TRBD1 (6 bases). The germline V gene has CDR1 SGHDT and CDR2 YYEEEE. The CDR3 is 16 amino acids. Trimming removed 0 bases at V and 6 bases at J, with 16 bases between.

Here the CDR3 reads CASASPGTSGENEQFF. The CDR3 nucleotides are TGTGCCAGCGCCAGCCCCGGGACTAGCGGGGAGAATGAGCAGTTCTTC. V and J are TRBV7-4 and TRBJ2-1; 13 bases match TRBD2. The J segment lost 7 bases and the V segment lost 8 bases, leaving 11 bases of the junction unmatched. The CDR3 length is 16 residues. CDR1 is SGHVT and CDR2 is SQSDAQ in the germline V gene. Full variable domain (outside the CDR3, taken from reference TRBV7-4 and TRBJ2-1): GAGVSQSPRYKVAKRGRDVALRCDSISGHVTLYWYRQTLGQGSEVLTYSQSDAQRDKSGRPSGRFSAERPERSVSTLKIQRTEQGDSAVYLCASASPGTSGENEQFFGPGTRLTVL.